The source of this T cell receptor (beta chain) is a study of cytomegalovirus exposure and HLA in healthy donors. Study context: The approximately 110 validation repertoires, a later analysis reported, used the same platform as the 700 or so repertoires from the first cohort.

Separation from the approximately 710-subject first cohort characterized the roughly 120-subject validation cohort, to which the donors belonged. Clones were sequenced by immunoSEQ multiplex PCR, and TCRdb holds only the in-frame ones, with some missing. This sample has 90,000 to 150,000 clones, with 70% to 90% found just once. Study-level points and caveats: High specificity and sensitivity for cytomegalovirus status were reported for the classifier. The tendency of first-cohort TCR clusters to co-occur in the roughly 120 validation repertoires was the finding of a later analysis.

Comment on this clone: Its antigen remains unidentified.

The germline CDR1 and CDR2 sequences are SGHNT and YYREEE (reference sequence). Unmatched junction bases numbered 12, after V lost 4 bases and J lost 0 bases. This CDR3 contains 19 residues. The rearrangement uses TRBV5-4 and TRBJ2-3; 12 nucleotides agree with TRBD2. This TCR was sampled from a man aged 18 to 29 in good health and CMV-seropositive. The sequenced sample was PBMCs. CDR3 sequence (DNA): TGTGCCAGCAGCCATCAACTAGCGGGGGGCCCCCTAAGCACAGATACGCAGTATTTT. Translated, it gives CASSHQLAGGPLSTDTQYF.